These 19 T cell receptor beta chains originate from one sample sequenced in a study of patients and donors after allogeneic stem cell transplantation. TCRdb re-called the RT-PCR reads with MiXCR, one entry per CDR3 protein. The repertoire holds about 100,000 distinct CDR3 sequences, with around 36% as singletons. The specimen sequenced was blood, either unsorted or a sorted T cell fraction (not recorded which). The receptors stem from a human donor who was either an allogeneic HSCT recipient or a stem cell or donor lymphocyte infusion donor (not recorded which). It is not recorded whose cells these are; they may come from a transplant donor.

The chain has TRBV19 and TRBJ1-5, with D perhaps matching TRBD1 (5 bases). Germline values: CDR1 LNHDA, CDR2 SQIVND (reference sequence). The CDR3 consists of 14 residues. Trimming cost V 1 base and J 5 bases, with 9 bases left between them. The chain's CDR3 is CASSIGQGHQPQHF. The CDR3 DNA reads TGTGCCAGTAGTATAGGGCAGGGCCATCAGCCCCAGCATTTT.

This chain uses TRBV3-1 with TRBJ2-5, with D perhaps matching TRBD1 (8 bases). Trimming pared 5 bases from V and 7 bases from J, leaving 14 bases between. The CDR3 consists of 13 residues. Germline-derived CDR1 and CDR2 are LGHDT and YNNKEL (reference sequence). CDR3 protein: CASSFTGGGTQYF. CDR3 sequence (DNA): TGTGCCAGCAGCTTTACAGGGGGGGGGACCCAGTACTTC.

J is TRBJ1-1 and V is TRBV29-1; D gene unclear. The CDR3 consists of 11 residues. The germline gives CDR1 SQVTM, CDR2 ANQGSEA. Deletions cut 4 bases from V and 7 bases from J, with 10 bases between. For the CDR3, the DNA is TGCAGCGTTGTGGACTATAATGAAGCTTTCTTT. Translated, it gives CSVVDYNEAFF.

The sample holds many counts of this clonotype. The gene calls are TRBV6-2 or TRBV6-3 and TRBJ2-1, with D uncertain. Germline V lookup: CDR1 MNHEY, CDR2 SVGEGT. Trimming stripped 7 bases from V and 15 bases from J, with 16 bases between. The CDR3 length is 11 residues. For the CDR3, the DNA is TGTGCCAGCAACGACCGGAGCCGAGGGTTCTTC. This gives the protein CASNDRSRGFF.

The CDR3 spells CASSLTGGSDTQYF. In nucleotides, the CDR3 is TGTGCCAGCAGCTTAACCGGGGGGTCAGATACGCAGTATTTT. The V call is TRBV7-2, the J call TRBJ2-3; TRBD2 aligns across 7 bases. J lost 4 bases, V lost 2 bases, and 3 bases had no gene match. The CDR3 runs 14 residues. Germline lookup yields CDR1 SGHTA and CDR2 FQGNSA.

As DNA, the CDR3 is TGTGCCAGCAGTTTAACAGGCTATGGCTACACCTTC. Residues: CASSLTGYGYTF. V and J are TRBV12-3 or TRBV12-4 and TRBJ1-2; D is possibly TRBD1 (5 bases). The V gene lost 2 bases and the J gene lost 4 bases, with 5 bases spanning the gap. The length of the CDR3 is 12 residues.

The chain combines TRBV5-1 with TRBJ1-2; 7 bases line up with TRBD1. Germline CDR1 reads SGHRS; CDR2 reads YFSETQ. J gave up 2 bases and V 5 bases, and 12 bases lay outside the gene matches. This CDR3 has 16 amino acids. In DNA, the CDR3 is TGCGCCAGCAGGTTAACAACCGGGACAGCCAACTATGGCTACACCTTC. Encoded protein: CASRLTTGTANYGYTF.

This clonotype was seen more than once but under ten times. This chain connects TRBV19 to TRBJ1-2; D perhaps matches TRBD1 (5 bases). CDR1 and CDR2 from the germline V gene are LNHDA and SQIVND (reference sequence). V was pared by 3 bases and J by 8 bases, with 22 bases between. The CDR3 length is 16 residues. The CDR3 DNA reads as TGTGCCAGTAGTATTGGGGCCAAGGACTCGTGGATCGGCTACACCTTC. Translating it yields CASSIGAKDSWIGYTF. The full variable domain, rest sourced from reference TRBV19 and TRBJ1-2, is DGGITQSPKYLFRKEGQNVTLSCEQNLNHDAMYWYRQDPGQGLRLIYYSQIVNDFQKGDIAEGYSVSREKKESFPLTVTSAQKNPTAFYLCASSIGAKDSWIGYTFGSGTRLTVV.

The genes are TRBV2 and TRBJ2-1; 7 positions agree with TRBD2. Germline values: CDR1 SNHLY, CDR2 FYNNEI. Trimming at V came to 4 bases and at J to 4 bases, leaving 7 bases not matched to a gene. The CDR3 has 15 amino acids. The CDR3 coding sequence is TGTGCCAGCAGTGTGGATTGGCGGGAGTACAATGAGCAGTTCTTC. Its translation is CASSVDWREYNEQFF.

This chain uses TRBV9 with TRBJ1-4; D is possibly TRBD1 (6 bases). CDR3 length: 15 amino acids. The V end lost 0 bases, the J end lost 8 bases, and 14 bases lay between the germline ends. From germline, CDR1 is SGDLS and CDR2 YYNGEE. CDR3 in amino acids: CASSVASTGLEKLFF. CDR3 DNA: TGTGCCAGCAGCGTAGCCTCCACAGGGCTCGAAAAACTGTTTTTT.

The table lists this clonotype with a few counts. The rearrangement uses TRBV6-2 or TRBV6-3 and TRBJ2-3; D is ambiguous. The germline gives CDR1 MNHEY, CDR2 SVGEGT. Trimming took off 6 bases at V and 15 bases at J, with 19 bases between the two ends. This CDR3 has 12 amino acids. CDR3 nucleotide sequence: TGTGCCAGCAGCCCAAGGGCAGGACCCGGATATTTT. Translated, it gives CASSPRAGPGYF.

This clonotype has more than one count but fewer than ten. V and J are TRBV6-5 and TRBJ1-2, with a weak D call TRBD1 (6 bases). V lost 6 bases to trimming and J lost 5 bases, with 16 bases between them. CDR1 MNHEY and CDR2 SVGAGI come from the germline V gene. The CDR3 length is 14 residues. CDR3 sequence (DNA): TGTGCCAGCAGCAAAAATACAGGGCTGTATGGCTACACCTTC. Its translation is CASSKNTGLYGYTF.

V and J are TRBV12-3 or TRBV12-4 and TRBJ2-1, with a possible D match to TRBD2 (6 bases). V lost 3 bases and J lost 6, with 12 bases in between. The CDR3 sequence is 14 residues long. The CDR3 reads CASSFGGNFNEQFF. For the CDR3, the DNA is TGTGCCAGCAGTTTCGGCGGGAATTTCAATGAGCAGTTCTTC.

This clonotype was counted between two and nine times. The CDR3 DNA reads as TGTGCCAGCAGCTCCAGGGAGGGCTACGGCTACACCTTC. This sequence encodes CASSSREGYGYTF. V and J are TRBV5-5 and TRBJ1-2; a weak D match, TRBD1 (5 bases). This CDR3 comprises 13 residues. Trimming shortened V by 3 bases and J by 8 bases, and 14 bases separated the two germline ends. Germline lookup yields CDR1 SGHKS and CDR2 YYEKEE (reference sequence).

In its sample, this clonotype was seen once. The chain couples TRBV15 to TRBJ2-1, with D unresolved. The CDR3 loop spans 16 amino acids. CDR1 LNHNV and CDR2 YYDKDF come from the germline V gene (reference sequence). The V and J ends lost 3 bases and 1 base respectively, with 13 bases between them. CDR3 coding DNA: TGTGCCACCAGCAGTGACTTCGGGTCGTCCTACAATGAGCAGTTCTTC. This gives the protein CATSSDFGSSYNEQFF.

The chain joins TRBV12-3 or TRBV12-4 to TRBJ2-2; D is ambiguous. CDR3 length equals 11 residues. V lost 6 bases, J lost 8 bases, and 7 bases lay in between. CDR3 coding DNA: TGTGCCAGCAGCCAGACAGGGGAGCTGTTTTTT. Amino acid sequence: CASSQTGELFF.

This clonotype has only a few counts. The chain employs TRBV12-3 or TRBV12-4 and TRBJ1-3; the D is unclear. V shed 6 bases and J shed 6 bases, with 9 bases lying between them. There are 12 residues in the CDR3. The CDR3 sequence: CASSYEENTIYF. The CDR3 bases are TGTGCCAGCAGCTACGAGGAAAACACCATATATTTT.

This clonotype has a handful of counts. V is TRBV7-9 and J is TRBJ1-6; 7 nucleotides align to TRBD1. V gave up 5 bases and J gave up 10 bases; unmatched junction bases: 8. The germline V gene has CDR1 SEHNR and CDR2 FQNEAQ (reference sequence). This CDR3 is 14 amino acids long. This CDR3 reads CASSPRQGSSPLHF. The CDR3 DNA reads as TGTGCCAGCAGCCCCCGACAGGGATCATCACCCCTCCACTTT.

The chain recombines TRBV6-5 with TRBJ2-5; D not resolved. Between the trimmed V and J ends, which lost 7 bases and 2 bases, there was a span of 11 bases. The germline V gene has CDR1 MNHEY and CDR2 SVGAGI. The CDR3 is made up of 13 amino acids. CDR3 bases: TGTGCCAGCATGCGGACGATACAAGAGACCCAGTACTTC. Amino acid sequence: CASMRTIQETQYF.